One sample yielded the 5 T cell receptor beta chains listed below, sequenced in a study of blood T cell repertoires in COVID-19. Method: immunoSEQ multiplex PCR; TCRdb's copy keeps in-frame clones and lacks some. The data contain roughly 140,000 clones, 80% to 85% of them singletons. The sequenced sample was peripheral blood. Source of these receptors: a human donor in a cohort sampled during active COVID-19.

V is TRBV6-4 and J is TRBJ1-5, with TRBD1 matching over 9 bases. Germline V gene lookup returns CDR1 MRHNA and CDR2 SNTAGT. Trimming took 8 bases from V and 3 from J; bases not matched to a gene: 2. The CDR3 contains 13 residues. CDR3 nucleotides: TGTGCCAGCCGGACAGGGGTCAATCAGCCCCAGCATTTT. This codes for CASRTGVNQPQHF.

The chain combines TRBV7-9 with TRBJ2-1, with 9 bases matching TRBD2. Germline values: CDR1 SEHNR, CDR2 FQNEAQ (reference sequence). This CDR3 comprises 16 residues. The V segment lost 2 bases and the J segment 3 bases; nucleotides outside the gene matches: 5. For the CDR3, the DNA is TGTGCCAGCAGCTTAAAAGCGGGGGGAAACTACAATGAGCAGTTCTTC. Translation gives CASSLKAGGNYNEQFF.

The chain employs TRBV5-4 and TRBJ1-2; 9 positions agree with TRBD1. Trimming took 4 bases from V and 2 from J; bases not matched to a gene: 3. This CDR3 has 14 residues. CDR1 and CDR2 from the germline V gene are SGHNT and YYREEE (reference sequence). CDR3 amino acids: CASSPGQGNYGYTF. The CDR3, as DNA: TGTGCCAGCAGCCCCGGACAGGGGAACTATGGCTACACCTTC.

This chain's CDR3 is CASSLQPTGADEQYF. Here the CDR3 DNA reads TGTGCCAGCAGCCTGCAACCGACAGGGGCAGACGAGCAGTACTTC. This chain joins TRBV3-1 (or the pseudogene TRBV3-2) and TRBJ2-7; TRBD1 matches 8 bases. V gave up 4 bases and J gave up 5 bases; unmatched junction bases: 10. The CDR3 runs to 15 residues. From germline, CDR1 is LGHDT and CDR2 YNNKEL (reference sequence).

J is TRBJ1-6 and V is TRBV5-1; perhaps TRBD1 as D (6 bases). V shed 7 bases and J shed 8 bases, with 16 bases lying between them. The germline gives CDR1 SGHRS, CDR2 YFSETQ. The CDR3 is made up of 14 amino acids. CDR3 DNA: TGCGCCAGCTCCCCGGGGGGCGCGGATTCACCCCTCCACTTT. Protein product: CASSPGGADSPLHF. The full variable domain, completed using reference TRBV5-1 and TRBJ1-6, is KAGVTQTPRYLIKTRGQQVTLSCSPISGHRSVSWYQQTPGQGLQFLFEYFSETQRNKGNFPGRFSGRQFSNSRSEMNVSTLELGDSALYLCASSPGGADSPLHFGNGTRLTVT.